The rows below give T cell receptor beta chains drawn from one sample of a study of T cells in Graves' hyperthyroidism and ophthalmopathy. TCRdb called the multiplex PCR reads again in MiXCR, with one record for every CDR3 protein. The data contain roughly 580,000 distinct CDR3 sequences, just over 45% of them singletons. Sequencing was done on a sample of peripheral blood or thyroid tissue (not recorded which). Every receptor here comes from a woman younger than 35 with Graves' hyperthyroidism. Both conserved end residues are part of each CDR3. A D gene is named only where the DNA matches it firmly. Clone size is shown for a subset of rows, as once, few, many or a class of expanded clone.

len	d_gene	v_gene	j_gene	abundance	CDR3nt	CDR3aa
12	NA	TRBV6-2/TRBV6-3	TRBJ1-1	NA	TGTGCCAGTACCGAAATGAGGGCTGAAGCTTTCTTT	CASTEMRAEAFF
15	NA	TRBV2	TRBJ1-2	many	TGTGCCAGTATAATAGCGGGGCACGGAGAAAATGGCTACACCTTC	CASIIAGHGENGYTF
17	NA	TRBV7-8	TRBJ1-5	NA	TGTGCCAGCAGACCTAGAGGGGGGGTGAATAGCAATCAGCCCCAGCATTTT	CASRPRGGVNSNQPQHF
16	NA	TRBV14	TRBJ1-3	NA	TGTGCCAGCAGCCAAGAAACAGTGAACTCTGGAAACACCATATATTTT	CASSQETVNSGNTIYF
15	TRBD1	TRBV2	TRBJ2-7	NA	TGTGCCAGCAGTGGTGGGCAGGGGGCCACCTACGAGCAGTACTTC	CASSGGQGATYEQYF
16	NA	TRBV4-3	TRBJ2-5	NA	TGCGCCAGCAGCCAAGGTCCTAGTAGGGAGCAAGAGACCCAGTACTTC	CASSQGPSREQETQYF
15	NA	TRBV20-1	TRBJ1-5	few	TGCAGTGCTAGAGGACAGGCAAATAGCAATCAGCCCCAGCATTTT	CSARGQANSNQPQHF
15	NA	TRBV7-9	TRBJ1-2	NA	TGTGCCAGCAGCTCCCGGGGGGGGTTAAACTATGGCTACACCTTC	CASSSRGGLNYGYTF
17	TRBD1	TRBV6-2/TRBV6-3	TRBJ2-5	NA	TGTGCCAGCAGTTACCCTTCCGGGACAGGGGGCGACGAGACCCAGTACTTC	CASSYPSGTGGDETQYF
13	NA	TRBV12-3/TRBV12-4	TRBJ2-7	few	TGTGCCAGCAGCTTGAGACCCAAAGGCGAGCAGTACTTC	CASSLRPKGEQYF
13	NA	TRBV14	TRBJ1-2	few	TGTGCCAGCAGCCAAGTCCGGGGGCTCGGCTACACCTTC	CASSQVRGLGYTF
16	NA	TRBV24-1	TRBJ2-6	many	TGTGCCACCCACAGAACCACCCCCACTGGGGCCAACGTCCTGACTTTC	CATHRTTPTGANVLTF
14	NA	TRBV2	TRBJ1-2	NA	TGTGCCAGCAGTGAAGCGGAGCATTCTTTTGGCTACACCTTC	CASSEAEHSFGYTF
15	NA	TRBV10-3	TRBJ1-1	NA	TGTGCCATCAGTGAACGACAGGCGACGAACACTGAAGCTTTCTTT	CAISERQATNTEAFF
13	NA	TRBV11-2	TRBJ2-7	NA	TGTGCCAGTAGTATAGGGACGGACCACGAGCAGTACTTC	CASSIGTDHEQYF
14	TRBD2	TRBV24-1	TRBJ2-1	few	TGTGCCACCAGTGACCCGACTAGCGTAAATGGGCAGTTCTTC	CATSDPTSVNGQFF
16	NA	TRBV7-2	TRBJ1-4	NA	TGTGCCGGTTCGACTAGCGGGAGTGCAACTAATGAAAAACTGTTTTTT	CAGSTSGSATNEKLFF
13	NA	TRBV20-1	TRBJ1-1	NA	TGCAGTGCCGATCTACAGGGTGACACTGAAGCTTTCTTT	CSADLQGDTEAFF
15	TRBD2	TRBV2	TRBJ2-7	many	TGTGCCAGCAGTGAGTCTAGCGGGCCGGTCGTCGAGCAGTACTTC	CASSESSGPVVEQYF
15	TRBD1	TRBV20-1	TRBJ2-7	few	TGCAGTGCTAGAGAGAGGACAGGGGACGTCTACGAGCAGTACTTC	CSARERTGDVYEQYF
16	NA	TRBV7-6	TRBJ1-3	NA	TGTGCCAGCAGCTCCGGGGGGGGCTCCTCTGGAAACACCATATATTTT	CASSSGGGSSGNTIYF
15	TRBD1	TRBV19	TRBJ1-1	NA	TGTGCCAGTAGTATAAGGACAGGGTGGAGCACTGAAGCTTTCTTT	CASSIRTGWSTEAFF
14	NA	TRBV12-3/TRBV12-4	TRBJ2-7	NA	TGTGCCAGCAGTTTCCCCGGGACCCCAGACGAGCAGTACTTC	CASSFPGTPDEQYF
13	TRBD1	TRBV25-1	TRBJ1-2	NA	TGTGCCAGCAGTCGACAGGGTCCTGAGGGCTACACCTTC	CASSRQGPEGYTF
16	TRBD1	TRBV7-6	TRBJ1-5	NA	TGTGCCAGCTCACAGACAGGGACAACCCCCAATCAGCCCCAGCATTTT	CASSQTGTTPNQPQHF
15	NA	TRBV10-3	TRBJ2-7	few	TGTGCCAGCAGTTACTTACAGGGCAACTCCTACGAGCAGTACTTC	CASSYLQGNSYEQYF
14	NA	TRBV12-3/TRBV12-4	TRBJ2-5	NA	TGTGCCAGCAGTACAGACAGGACGGGAGAGACCCAGTACTTC	CASSTDRTGETQYF
12	NA	TRBV10-3	TRBJ1-2	NA	TGTGCCTGGAGTTCAGGCAGTTATGGCTACACCTTC	CAWSSGSYGYTF
17	TRBD1	TRBV12-3/TRBV12-4	TRBJ1-5	NA	TGTGCCAGCGCAGGTTTCAGTCGACAGGGGGAGGATCAGCCCCAGCATTTT	CASAGFSRQGEDQPQHF
16	NA	TRBV7-6	TRBJ1-3	few	TGTGCCAGCAGCTTAGAGGTGGTGGGAGGTGGAAACACCATATATTTT	CASSLEVVGGGNTIYF
14	NA	TRBV25-1	TRBJ1-2	NA	TGTGCCAGCCGGGACATGGCCAGTTTAATTGGCTACACCTTC	CASRDMASLIGYTF
15	TRBD2	TRBV10-3	TRBJ2-7	NA	TGTGCCAGCAGTTTTAGCGGGAGTCTCTCCTACGAGCAGTACTTC	CASSFSGSLSYEQYF
15	TRBD1	TRBV6-2/TRBV6-3	TRBJ1-5	NA	TGTGCCAGCGTTAACCAGGGGGCTAGCAATCAGCCCCAGCATTTT	CASVNQGASNQPQHF
13	NA	TRBV24-1	TRBJ2-3	NA	TGTGCCTCCCGGGAGCCTAGCACAGATACGCAGTATTTT	CASREPSTDTQYF